One and the same sample provided the 11 T cell receptor beta chains below, sequenced in a study of T-cell memory formation after mild COVID-19. TCRdb recomputed calls from the 5' RACE reads with MiXCR, one row per CDR3 protein. This sample has about 240,000 distinct CDR3 sequences, with around 10% found just once. Sequences were obtained from PBMCs or a T cell subset sorted from them (not recorded which). Receptor source: a young man who had mild COVID-19 (a few samples of this study predate the infection). Cell type and time point are not known.

The chain has TRBV5-5 and TRBJ1-3, with no clear D. Germline values: CDR1 SGHKS, CDR2 YYEKEE (reference sequence). Between the trimmed V and J ends, which lost 2 bases and 8 bases, there was a span of 8 bases. CDR3 length: 12 amino acids. As DNA, the CDR3 is TGTGCCAGCAGCTTCGAAAGATACACCATATATTTT. It yields the protein CASSFERYTIYF.

At least ten counts were recorded for this clonotype. The V and J genes are TRBV5-1 and TRBJ1-2; D is possibly TRBD1 (5 bases). Trimming took off 0 bases at V and 4 bases at J, with 10 bases between the two ends. CDR1 and CDR2 from the germline V gene are SGHRS and YFSETQ. The CDR3 covers 14 residues. The CDR3 spells CASSLAQGGYGYTF. The CDR3 nucleotides read TGCGCCAGCAGCTTGGCGCAGGGAGGCTATGGCTACACCTTC.

This clonotype was counted only a few times. The chain is built from TRBV10-3 and TRBJ2-7; TRBD1 matches 7 bases. J lost 1 base, V lost 4 bases, and 4 bases had no gene match. Germline values: CDR1 ENHRY, CDR2 SYGVKD. This CDR3 comprises 14 residues. The CDR3 DNA is TGTGCCATCAGTGGACAGGGACCATCCTACGAGCAGTACTTC. It specifies CAISGQGPSYEQYF.

The chain couples TRBV5-1 to TRBJ2-6; 10 nucleotides agree with TRBD2. The germline V gene has CDR1 SGHRS and CDR2 YFSETQ. CDR3 length: 20 residues. Losses at the gene ends were 2 bases for V and 0 bases for J; bases not matched to a gene: 11. The CDR3 region is CASSFGLAGVTSSGANVLTF. For the CDR3, the DNA is TGCGCCAGCAGCTTCGGGCTAGCGGGGGTCACGAGCTCTGGGGCCAACGTCCTGACTTTC.

J is TRBJ1-3 and V is TRBV4-3, with a weak D call TRBD1 (5 bases). Germline CDR1 and CDR2: LGHNA and YSLEER. This CDR3 comprises 15 residues. Trimming removed 4 bases at V and 4 bases at J, with 14 bases between. As DNA, the CDR3 is TGCGCCAGCAGCCGAAGTGGCAGGGCAGGAAACACCATATATTTT. The encoded protein is CASSRSGRAGNTIYF.

This chain uses TRBV6-6 with TRBJ2-1; unclear D gene. The V gene's germline CDR1 is MNHNY and CDR2 SVGAGI (reference sequence). Trimming pared 2 bases from V and 6 bases from J, leaving 5 bases between. The CDR3 is 12 amino acids. CDR3 region: CASSYKSNEQFF. DNA for the CDR3: TGTGCCAGCAGTTACAAGAGCAATGAGCAGTTCTTC.

This clonotype was counted between two and nine times. The CDR3: CASSQERPANYGYTF. As DNA, the CDR3 is TGCGCCAGCAGCCAAGAAAGGCCCGCTAACTATGGCTACACCTTC. This chain joins TRBV4-3 and TRBJ1-2; no firm D call. In germline, CDR1 is LGHNA, CDR2 YSLEER. V was cut by 0 bases and J by 0 bases, with 8 bases left in between. The CDR3 is 15 residues long.

The sample holds many counts of this clonotype. This sequence joins TRBV9 and TRBJ2-1, with D unresolved. The CDR3 totals 15 residues. CDR1 is SGDLS and CDR2 is YYNGEE in the germline V gene. V lost 0 bases and J lost 0, with 7 bases in between. CDR3 nucleotides: TGTGCCAGCAGCGTAGCGCCGAGCTCCTACAATGAGCAGTTCTTC. Amino acid sequence: CASSVAPSSYNEQFF.

This clonotype came up once. This clone may be a read error of a much larger clone one base away. The missing conserved phenylalanine or tryptophan at the end of this CDR3 makes a read error likely. The chain links TRBV9 to TRBJ2-3, with TRBD2 identical over 7 bases. V shed 0 bases and J 4 bases; nucleotides not matched to a gene: 2. Germline CDR1 and CDR2: SGDLS and YYNGEE. The CDR3 covers 14 residues. CDR3 sequence (DNA): TGTGCCAGCAGCGTAGAGGCGGGGGCAGATACGCAGTATTTG. This gives the protein CASSVEAGADTQYL.

The chain has TRBV24-1 and TRBJ1-2; TRBD1 is a possible D gene (5 bases). Trimming took 3 bases from V and 4 from J, leaving 11 bases between them. The CDR3 is made up of 14 amino acids. CDR1 and CDR2 (germline): KGHDR, SFDVKD. The chain's CDR3 is CATSDIGTAYGYTF. The CDR3 DNA reads as TGTGCCACCAGTGATATTGGGACGGCCTATGGCTACACCTTC.

The V gene is TRBV6-5, the J gene TRBJ2-7; 13 nucleotides line up with TRBD2. J was trimmed by 4 bases and V by 5 bases; bases with no gene match: 11. CDR1 MNHEY and CDR2 SVGAGI come from the germline V gene. CDR3 length: 17 amino acids. CDR3 region: CASSRTSGGARGYEQYF. The CDR3 DNA follows: TGTGCCAGCAGTCGGACTAGCGGGGGCGCCAGGGGGTACGAGCAGTACTTC.